These 22 T cell receptor beta chains were sequenced from one sample in a study of Ad26.COV2.S vaccination and SARS-CoV-2 variants. This table comes from immunoSEQ multiplex PCR, and its TCRdb copy is limited to in-frame clones, with some not included. The top ten hold more than 10% of the sample, which has about 440,000 clones, around 88% seen once. The treatment is: 19 received Ad26.COV2.S at low or high dose, single or two shots; roughly 5 received placebo; per-sample allocation not given. Sampling occurred on day 63 after the first vaccine or placebo injection. The source material was peripheral blood, sampled in a trial of Ad26.COV2.S vaccine versus placebo. Source of these receptors: a person aged 18-60 years who received the Ad26.COV2.S COVID-19 vaccine or a placebo.

The chain uses TRBV4-3 and TRBJ2-1; D may be TRBD2 (6 bases). The CDR3 is 17 amino acids. With 0 bases removed from V and 5 bases from J, the gap between germline ends came to 17 bases. Germline loops: CDR1 LGHNA, CDR2 YSLEER. The CDR3 region has the DNA TGCGCCAGCAGCCAAGATTCGGTTGGAGCGGGTGACAATGAGCAGTTCTTC. Its translation is CASSQDSVGAGDNEQFF.

The rearrangement uses TRBV7-2 and TRBJ2-3; 10 bases fit TRBD2. The germline V gene encodes CDR1 SGHTA and CDR2 FQGNSA. Unmatched junction bases numbered 3, after V lost 2 bases and J lost 1 base. This CDR3 contains 16 residues. CDR3 sequence (DNA): TGTGCCAGCAGCTTAAGGCTAGCGGGAGGCACAGATACGCAGTATTTT. Protein: CASSLRLAGGTDTQYF.

CDR3 nucleotides: TGTGCCAGCAGTGATGGGACAGGCCAGCCCCAGCATTTT. Encoded protein: CASSDGTGQPQHF. This chain connects TRBV6-1 to TRBJ1-5; 8 bases map to TRBD1. Trimming took 3 bases from V and 7 from J; bases not matched to a gene: 2. CDR1 MNHNS and CDR2 SASEGT come from the germline V gene. The CDR3 sequence is 13 residues long.

The chain uses TRBV2 and TRBJ2-7; D unclear. CDR1 and CDR2 (germline): SNHLY, FYNNEI. The CDR3 sequence is 14 residues long. Trimming pared 6 bases from V and 0 bases from J, leaving 12 bases between. The CDR3 sequence is CASRVSASSYEQYF. In DNA, the CDR3 is TGTGCCAGCAGAGTAAGCGCTTCCTCCTACGAGCAGTACTTC.

The chain recombines TRBV28 with TRBJ2-1; D is undetermined. V lost 6 bases and J lost 1, with 10 bases in between. The CDR3 covers 14 residues. Germline V CDR1 and CDR2: MDHEN, SYDVKM. The CDR3 nucleotides read TGTGCCAGCAGGGTAAGGCGTTCCTACAATGAGCAGTTCTTC. This sequence encodes CASRVRRSYNEQFF.

The V and J genes are TRBV27 and TRBJ2-6, with D maybe TRBD2 (6 bases). The germline CDR1 and CDR2 sequences are MNHEY and SMNVEV (reference sequence). Trimming left V 5 bases short and J 1 base short, with 12 bases between. The CDR3 totals 16 residues. CDR3 sequence reads: CASSPGLISGANVLTF. CDR3 bases: TGTGCCAGCAGTCCGGGACTTATATCTGGGGCCAACGTCCTGACTTTC.

In the case of this clone: Other DNA sequences in this specimen translate into the identical CDR3. In DNA, the CDR3 is TGTGCCAGCTCACCAACTAGCGGTAGCACAGATACGCAGTATTTT. The encoded protein is CASSPTSGSTDTQYF. This chain uses TRBV18 with TRBJ2-3; 8 bases map to TRBD2. This CDR3 is 15 amino acids long. Germline values: CDR1 KGHSH, CDR2 LQKENI. J gave up 0 bases and V 2 bases, and 1 base lay outside the gene matches.

The chain links TRBV19 to TRBJ1-5; the D gene is possibly TRBD1 (5 bases). This CDR3 is 14 amino acids long. In germline, CDR1 is LNHDA, CDR2 SQIVND (reference sequence). V was shortened by 7 bases and J by 6 bases, with 16 bases between the two germline ends. CDR3 in DNA: TGTGCCAGTAAGGTCGACAGTTTTCTTCAGCCCCAGCATTTT. Encoded protein: CASKVDSFLQPQHF. The variable domain in full, completed from reference TRBV19 and TRBJ1-5, reads DGGITQSPKYLFRKEGQNVTLSCEQNLNHDAMYWYRQDPGQGLRLIYYSQIVNDFQKGDIAEGYSVSREKKESFPLTVTSAQKNPTAFYLCASKVDSFLQPQHFGDGTRLSIL.

The chain links TRBV19 to TRBJ2-3, with D tentatively TRBD2 (5 bases). There are 14 residues in the CDR3. CDR1 LNHDA and CDR2 SQIVND come from the germline V gene (reference sequence). Trimming shortened V by 1 base and J by 5 bases, and 10 bases separated the two germline ends. CDR3 region: CASSIGQRRDTQYF. In nucleotides, the CDR3 is TGTGCCAGTAGTATAGGTCAGCGGAGAGATACGCAGTATTTT.

This chain links TRBV18 with TRBJ2-2; 10 positions agree with TRBD2. The ends lost 6 bases at V and 2 bases at J; junction bases unmatched: 3. Germline CDR1 and CDR2: KGHSH and LQKENI. The length of the CDR3 is 15 residues. The CDR3 nucleotides read TGTGCCAGCTCCGTAGCGGGAGGAAACACCGGGGAGCTGTTTTTT. Its translation is CASSVAGGNTGELFF.

The chain is built from TRBV29-1 and TRBJ1-5, with D unresolved. The CDR3 runs 11 residues. The V end was cut by 6 bases, the J end by 6 bases, with 9 bases between. CDR1 and CDR2 from the germline V gene are SQVTM and ANQGSEA. CDR3 amino acids: CSVGPSQPQHF. CDR3 nucleotides: TGCAGCGTCGGACCCTCTCAGCCCCAGCATTTT.

The sample holds one count of this clone. The chain combines TRBV13 with TRBJ2-5, with TRBD1 matching 7 bases. Germline values: CDR1 PRHDT, CDR2 FYEKMQ (reference sequence). The V segment lost 5 bases and the J segment 5 bases; nucleotides outside the gene matches: 8. The CDR3 loop spans 14 amino acids. Here the CDR3 DNA reads TGTGCCAGCAGCCCCCGACAGACAGGGGAGACCCAGTACTTC. Its translation is CASSPRQTGETQYF.

The V call is TRBV18, the J call TRBJ2-1; D is uncertain. CDR1 KGHSH and CDR2 LQKENI come from the germline V gene. The CDR3 has 15 residues. Trimming cost V 2 bases and J 5 bases, with 13 bases left between them. The DNA of the CDR3 is TGTGCCAGCTCACCAGGGATCCTGGGGAACAATGAGCAGTTCTTC. Amino acid sequence: CASSPGILGNNEQFF.

This clone was observed a few times. J is TRBJ2-7 and V is TRBV4-3; D is perhaps TRBD2 (5 bases). Trimming left V 5 bases short and J 0 bases short, with 14 bases between. Per the germline V gene, CDR1 is LGHNA and CDR2 is YSLEER. The CDR3 sequence is 15 residues long. The CDR3 sequence is CASSESLVSSYEQYF. DNA of the CDR3: TGCGCCAGCAGCGAATCACTAGTTAGCTCCTACGAGCAGTACTTC.

The J gene is TRBJ2-7, the V gene TRBV6-2 or TRBV6-3, with 9 bases lining up with TRBD1. V was clipped by 2 bases and J by 0 bases; unmatched bases: 2. There are 15 residues in the CDR3. Looked up from germline, CDR1 is MNHEY and CDR2 is SVGEGT. This CDR3 is CASSYDRGASYEQYF. CDR3 DNA sequence: TGTGCCAGCAGTTACGACAGGGGGGCCTCCTACGAGCAGTACTTC.

The gene calls are TRBV19 and TRBJ2-3; D gene unclear. The germline gives CDR1 LNHDA, CDR2 SQIVND (reference sequence). This CDR3 region has 15 residues. Trimming pared 4 bases from V and 0 bases from J, leaving 11 bases between. The CDR3 reads CASSNSGPSTDTQYF. CDR3 coding DNA: TGTGCCAGTAGTAATTCCGGGCCTAGCACAGATACGCAGTATTTT.

The genes are TRBV25-1 and TRBJ2-2, with unresolved D. CDR1 and CDR2 from the germline V gene are MGHDK and SYGVNS. V lost 6 bases, J lost 5 bases, and 19 bases lay in between. This CDR3 has 16 amino acids. The CDR3 protein is CASSKRTPTVTGELFF. The CDR3 coding sequence is TGTGCCAGCAGCAAAAGAACTCCGACCGTGACCGGGGAGCTGTTTTTT. Together with reference TRBV25-1 and TRBJ2-2, the CDR3 gives the full variable domain: EADIYQTPRYLVIGTGKKITLECSQTMGHDKMYWYQQDPGMELHLIHYSYGVNSTEKGDLSSESTVSRIRTEHFPLTLESARPSHTSQYLCASSKRTPTVTGELFFGEGSRLTVL.

The chain employs TRBV28 and TRBJ2-7; 12 bases are a match to TRBD2. The J segment lost 6 bases and the V segment lost 0 bases, leaving 6 bases of the junction unmatched. Germline-derived CDR1 and CDR2 are MDHEN and SYDVKM. The CDR3 covers 16 residues. For the CDR3, the DNA is TGTGCCAGCAGTTTATGGACTAGCGGGGGCTTAGCCGAGCAGTACTTC. Encoded protein: CASSLWTSGGLAEQYF.

The chain is built from TRBV19 and TRBJ1-6; 10 bases are shared with TRBD1. CDR1 is LNHDA, CDR2 SQIVND, per germline (reference sequence). This CDR3 spans 15 amino acids. V lost 8 bases to trimming and J lost 9 bases; unmatched junction nucleotides: 10. CDR3 loop: CASQTGGVNGSPLHF. The DNA for the CDR3 is TGTGCCAGTCAGACAGGGGGCGTTAACGGTTCACCCCTCCACTTT.

The chain uses TRBV4-3 and TRBJ2-3; TRBD2 agrees at 12 bases. The CDR3 covers 16 residues. V lost 5 bases, J lost 6 bases, and 9 bases stayed unmatched. Germline assignment: CDR1 LGHNA and CDR2 YSLEER. CDR3 bases: TGCGCCAGCAGCTCAGGACTAGCGGGATTTTTGGATACGCAGTATTTT. Protein sequence: CASSSGLAGFLDTQYF.

V gene TRBV30 combines with J gene TRBJ2-1; D gene uncertain. Trimming left V 4 bases short and J 8 bases short, with 21 bases between. The CDR3 contains 15 residues. CDR1 is GTSNPN and CDR2 is SVGIG in the germline V gene (reference sequence). In nucleotides, the CDR3 is TGTGCCTGGACCTTCTCGATGGCCCACGGCGATGAGCAGTTCTTC. It is translated as CAWTFSMAHGDEQFF.

This clone was picked up a small number of times. V gene TRBV25-1 combines with J gene TRBJ1-1; perhaps TRBD1 as D (5 bases). Germline loops: CDR1 MGHDK, CDR2 SYGVNS. V lost 5 bases and J lost 0, with 13 bases in between. The CDR3 length is 15 residues. CDR3: CASSWVGALNTEAFF. CDR3 sequence (DNA): TGTGCCAGCAGTTGGGTTGGGGCCTTGAACACTGAAGCTTTCTTT.